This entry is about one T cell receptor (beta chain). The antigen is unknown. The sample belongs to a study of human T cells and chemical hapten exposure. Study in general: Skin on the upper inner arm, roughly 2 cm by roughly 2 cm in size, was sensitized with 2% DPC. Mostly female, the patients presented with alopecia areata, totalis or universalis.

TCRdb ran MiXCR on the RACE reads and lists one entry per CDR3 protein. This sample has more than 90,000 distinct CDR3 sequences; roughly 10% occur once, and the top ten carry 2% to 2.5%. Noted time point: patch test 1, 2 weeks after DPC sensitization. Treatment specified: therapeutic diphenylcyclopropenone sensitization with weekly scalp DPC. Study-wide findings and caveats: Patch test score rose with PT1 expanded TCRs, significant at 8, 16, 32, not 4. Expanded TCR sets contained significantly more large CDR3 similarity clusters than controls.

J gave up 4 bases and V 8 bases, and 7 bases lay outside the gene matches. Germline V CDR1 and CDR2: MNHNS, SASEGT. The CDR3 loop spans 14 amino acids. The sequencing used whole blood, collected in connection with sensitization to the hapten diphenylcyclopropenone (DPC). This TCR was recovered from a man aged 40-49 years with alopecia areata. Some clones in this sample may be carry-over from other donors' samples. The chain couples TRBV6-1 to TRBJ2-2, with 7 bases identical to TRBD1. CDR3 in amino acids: CASDRDRATGELFF. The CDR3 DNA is TGTGCCAGCGACCGAGACAGGGCCACCGGGGAGCTGTTTTTT.